These 17 T cell receptor beta chains were sequenced from one sample in a study of shared clonotypes between healthy human individuals. TCRdb's table, derived via immunoSEQ multiplex PCR, lists solely in-frame clones and lacks some. The table records some 2,400,000 clones, more than 90% of them present only once. The sample was naive CD4+ T cells sorted from blood. Subset given: CD45RA+ positively selected. The receptors come from a man in his late teens or twenties in good health.

The V call is TRBV5-4, the J call TRBJ2-2, with 14 bases identical to TRBD2. The germline V gene encodes CDR1 SGHNT and CDR2 YYREEE (reference sequence). There are 16 residues in the CDR3. Trimming at V came to 4 bases and at J to 8 bases, leaving 7 bases not matched to a gene. The CDR3 DNA reads as TGTGCCAGCAGCCGGGGACTAGCGGGAGAGGCGGGGGAGCTGTTTTTT. Protein: CASSRGLAGEAGELFF.

V and J are TRBV30 and TRBJ1-1, with D possibly matching TRBD1 (5 bases). CDR3 length: 16 residues. V dropped 2 bases and J dropped 2 bases, with 18 bases sitting between them. Per the germline V gene, CDR1 is GTSNPN and CDR2 is SVGIG (reference sequence). The CDR3 DNA follows: TGTGCCTGGAGTAGGGAGCCGTTGGGGGGAAACACTGAAGCTTTCTTT. This codes for CAWSREPLGGNTEAFF.

The chain joins TRBV5-1 to TRBJ1-1, with D possibly TRBD1 on 6 matching bases. Per germline, CDR1 SGHRS and CDR2 YFSETQ. The ends were cut back, 3 bases at V and 1 base at J, with 13 bases in the middle. The CDR3 consists of 15 residues. CDR3 residues: CASSSSLGANTEAFF. The CDR3 bases are TGCGCCAGCAGCTCGTCATTGGGGGCGAACACTGAAGCTTTCTTT.

This clone was found once. The V call is TRBV29-1, the J call TRBJ2-5, with 7 bases aligning to TRBD1. Germline values: CDR1 SQVTM, CDR2 ANQGSEA. The CDR3 has 13 residues. Germline trimming cut 1 base from V and 4 bases from J; bases unmatched to any gene: 3. The CDR3 region has the DNA TGCAGCGTTGAAGGGGACAGTTCAGAGACCCAGTACTTC. Protein: CSVEGDSSETQYF. The whole variable domain, filled in from reference TRBV29-1 and TRBJ2-5, reads SAVISQKPSRDICQRGTSLTIQCQVDSQVTMMFWYRQQPGQSLTLIATANQGSEATYESGFVIDKFPISRPNLTFSTLTVSNMSPEDSSIYLCSVEGDSSETQYFGPGTRLLVL.

Details on this clone: Other DNA sequences from this sample encode an identical CDR3 as well. The chain is built from TRBV11-1 and TRBJ1-1, with D perhaps matching TRBD1 (5 bases). In germline, CDR1 is SGHAT, CDR2 FQDESV (reference sequence). This CDR3 has 14 amino acids. V was cut by 3 bases and J by 0 bases, with 8 bases left in between. The CDR3 sequence: CASSLGRLNTEAFF. As DNA, the CDR3 is TGTGCCAGCAGCTTGGGACGGTTGAACACTGAAGCTTTCTTT.

This chain links TRBV4-2 with TRBJ2-1, with 11 bases identical to TRBD2. This CDR3 contains 17 residues. J lost 5 bases, V lost 4 bases, and 10 bases had no gene match. CDR1 and CDR2 (germline): LGHNA, YNFKEQ. The CDR3 DNA sequence: TGTGCCAGCAGCCTCGAAGGGGCTAGCGGGGGGAACAATGAGCAGTTCTTC. Its protein is CASSLEGASGGNNEQFF.

The chain uses TRBV13 and TRBJ2-7, with unresolved D. V lost 1 base to trimming and J lost 4 bases, with 14 bases between them. CDR3 length: 15 amino acids. Per germline, CDR1 PRHDT and CDR2 FYEKMQ (reference sequence). The CDR3 is CASSLAGGTVYEQYF. The CDR3 DNA sequence: TGTGCCAGCAGCTTAGCGGGTGGAACTGTTTACGAGCAGTACTTC. Using reference TRBV13 and TRBJ2-7 for the parts outside the CDR3, the full variable domain is AAGVIQSPRHLIKEKRETATLKCYPIPRHDTVYWYQQGPGQDPQFLISFYEKMQSDKGSIPDRFSAQQFSDYHSELNMSSLELGDSALYFCASSLAGGTVYEQYFGPGTRLTVT.

The chain employs TRBV4-1 and TRBJ2-5; no clear D gene. Germline lookup yields CDR1 MGHRA and CDR2 YSYEKL. The CDR3 is made up of 16 amino acids. V shed 1 base and J shed 3 bases, with 15 bases lying between them. The CDR3 reads CASSQGPEKLKETQYF. The CDR3 nucleotides read TGCGCCAGCAGCCAAGGGCCAGAGAAATTAAAAGAGACCCAGTACTTC.

This CDR3 reads CASSFPGPRVTYEQYF. The CDR3 DNA reads TGTGCCAGCAGTTTCCCCGGCCCCCGTGTTACCTACGAGCAGTACTTC. V is TRBV28 and J is TRBJ2-7, with unresolved D. Germline CDR1 reads MDHEN; CDR2 reads SYDVKM. The CDR3 is 16 amino acids. V lost 3 bases and J 2 bases, leaving 17 bases between the germline ends.

This clone occurred once. The rearrangement links TRBV4-3 to TRBJ2-6; D might be TRBD1 or TRBD2, each matching 5 bases. V was clipped by 1 base and J by 0 bases, with 7 bases between them. Germline V gene lookup returns CDR1 LGHNA and CDR2 YSLEER. The CDR3 has 16 residues. This CDR3 is CASSQAGGSGANVLTF. As DNA, the CDR3 is TGCGCCAGCAGCCAAGCTGGGGGCTCTGGGGCCAACGTCCTGACTTTC.

The chain joins TRBV6-5 to TRBJ1-6; the D is unclear. The V and J ends lost 8 bases and 9 bases respectively, with 14 bases between them. CDR3 size: 13 residues. CDR1 is MNHEY and CDR2 is SVGAGI in the germline V gene. CDR3 coding DNA: TGTGCCAGCGGCGAGGTTCACCGTTCACCCCTCCACTTT. Its protein is CASGEVHRSPLHF.

The chain carries TRBV6-5 and TRBJ2-5; D could derive from TRBD1 or TRBD2 (5 bases each). The germline CDR1 and CDR2 sequences are MNHEY and SVGAGI. V shed 9 bases and J shed 4 bases, with 15 bases lying between them. This CDR3 has 13 residues. The CDR3 loop reads CASASGRRETQYF. Here the CDR3 DNA reads TGTGCCAGTGCCTCGGGGCGACGAGAGACCCAGTACTTC.

V gene TRBV30 combines with J gene TRBJ1-2; tentatively, D is TRBD1 (5 bases). CDR3 size: 15 residues. V dropped 3 bases and J dropped 4 bases, with 18 bases sitting between them. The germline gives CDR1 GTSNPN, CDR2 SVGIG (reference sequence). The CDR3 region is CAWRAGWEGAYGYTF. CDR3 coding DNA: TGTGCCTGGAGGGCAGGGTGGGAAGGGGCCTATGGCTACACCTTC.

V gene TRBV18 combines with J gene TRBJ1-5; possible D gene TRBD1, 6 bases. The germline V gene encodes CDR1 KGHSH and CDR2 LQKENI. The V gene lost 1 base and the J gene lost 1 base, with 11 bases spanning the gap. CDR3 size: 16 residues. Here the CDR3 DNA reads TGTGCCAGCTCACCACTGGGGGGCCGAAGCAATCAGCCCCAGCATTTT. Amino acids: CASSPLGGRSNQPQHF. The complete variable domain, with remaining parts taken from reference TRBV18 and TRBJ1-5, reads NAGVMQNPRHLVRRRGQEARLRCSPMKGHSHVYWYRQLPEEGLKFMVYLQKENIIDESGMPKERFSAEFPKEGPSILRIQQVVRGDSAAYFCASSPLGGRSNQPQHFGDGTRLSIL.

Only a few counts were recorded for this clone. The V call is TRBV6-5, the J call TRBJ1-2; the D is unclear. V was clipped by 0 bases and J by 4 bases, with 6 bases between them. The CDR3 runs to 13 residues. Germline V gene data show CDR1 as MNHEY and CDR2 as SVGAGI. In DNA form, the CDR3 reads TGTGCCAGCAGTTACTCGGGGTTCTATGGCTACACCTTC. It yields the protein CASSYSGFYGYTF.

This clone was picked up one time. The sample carries other DNA sequences with the same CDR3. The J gene is TRBJ2-7, the V gene TRBV6-6; perhaps D is TRBD1 or TRBD2 (5 bases each). Trimming took 2 bases from V and 2 from J, leaving 7 bases between them. This CDR3 has 13 amino acids. The germline gives CDR1 MNHNY, CDR2 SVGAGI (reference sequence). The CDR3 sequence is CASSYGGTYEQYF. In nucleotides, the CDR3 is TGTGCCAGCAGTTACGGGGGAACCTACGAGCAGTACTTC.

The chain employs TRBV2 and TRBJ1-5; a possible D gene is TRBD1 (5 bases). Germline V lookup: CDR1 SNHLY, CDR2 FYNNEI. V was pared by 4 bases and J by 0 bases, with 25 bases between. This CDR3 region has 20 residues. This CDR3 is CASSVNLPRQTRFSNQPQHF. In DNA form, the CDR3 reads TGTGCCAGCAGTGTAAACCTTCCGAGACAGACCCGATTTAGCAATCAGCCCCAGCATTTT.